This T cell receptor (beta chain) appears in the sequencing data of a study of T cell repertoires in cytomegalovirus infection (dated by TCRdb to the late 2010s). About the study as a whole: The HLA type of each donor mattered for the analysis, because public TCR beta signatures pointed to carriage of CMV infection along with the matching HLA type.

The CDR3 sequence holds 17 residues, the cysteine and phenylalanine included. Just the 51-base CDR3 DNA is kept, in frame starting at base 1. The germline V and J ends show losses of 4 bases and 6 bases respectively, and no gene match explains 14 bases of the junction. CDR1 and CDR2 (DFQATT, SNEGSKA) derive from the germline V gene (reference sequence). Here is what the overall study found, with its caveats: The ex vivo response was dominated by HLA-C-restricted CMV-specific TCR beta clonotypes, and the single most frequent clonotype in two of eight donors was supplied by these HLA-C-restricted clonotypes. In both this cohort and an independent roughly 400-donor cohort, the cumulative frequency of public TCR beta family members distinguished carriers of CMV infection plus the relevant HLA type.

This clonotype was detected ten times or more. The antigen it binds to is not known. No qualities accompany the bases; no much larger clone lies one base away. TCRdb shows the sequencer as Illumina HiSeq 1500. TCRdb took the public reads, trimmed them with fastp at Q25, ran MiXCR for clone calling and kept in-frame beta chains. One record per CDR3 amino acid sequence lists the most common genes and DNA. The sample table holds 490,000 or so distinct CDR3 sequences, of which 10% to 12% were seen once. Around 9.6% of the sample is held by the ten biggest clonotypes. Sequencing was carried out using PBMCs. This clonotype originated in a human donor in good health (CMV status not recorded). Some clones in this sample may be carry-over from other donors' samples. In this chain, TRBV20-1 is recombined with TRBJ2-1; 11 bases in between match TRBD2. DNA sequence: TGCAGTGCTATAAACATCCGAACTAGCGGGAGAGGCAATGAGCAGTTCTTC. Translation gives CSAINIRTSGRGNEQFF.